These 15 T cell receptor beta chains came from one sample sequenced in a study of cytomegalovirus exposure and HLA in healthy donors. Both 60 Vbeta primers and 13 Jbeta primers went into the PCR. Sequencing was performed with immunoSEQ multiplex PCR; in TCRdb, only in-frame clones are kept and a portion is missing. The sample includes about 210,000 clones, approximately 78% of them seen just once. The sample taken for sequencing was PBMCs. These receptors came from a man aged 30-40 years in good health and CMV-seronegative.

This clone was seen once. V gene TRBV20-1 combines with J gene TRBJ2-3; D not certain. Germline CDR1 and CDR2: DFQATT and SNEGSKA (reference sequence). The CDR3 is made up of 11 amino acids. Written as DNA, the CDR3 is TGCACAAGCCCGTTGGCAGATACGCAGTATTTT. Translation: CTSPLADTQYF.

This clone appeared once. V is TRBV15 and J is TRBJ2-7; D ambiguous. The ends were cut back, 0 bases at V and 5 bases at J, with 17 bases in the middle. The CDR3 is 16 residues long. Germline CDR1 and CDR2: LNHNV and YYDKDF (reference sequence). CDR3 amino acids: CATSRDRNMGLHEQYF. Written as DNA, the CDR3 is TGTGCCACCAGCAGAGATCGGAACATGGGCCTTCACGAGCAGTACTTC.

The chain links TRBV6-1 to TRBJ2-7; TRBD2 aligns across 7 bases. CDR1 is MNHNS, CDR2 SASEGT, per germline. CDR3 length equals 12 residues. V lost 2 bases, J lost 9 bases, and 4 bases stayed unmatched. The DNA for the CDR3 is TGTGCCAGCAGTGAACGCGGGGGAGGGCAGTACTTC. This codes for CASSERGGGQYF.

The chain has TRBV2 and TRBJ2-1; 10 bases are shared with TRBD2. The CDR3 length is 19 residues. Germline-derived CDR1 and CDR2 are SNHLY and FYNNEI. V trimming: 6 bases; J trimming: 5 bases; junction bases outside the gene matches: 19. CDR3 protein: CASSASHTNLAGVDNEQFF. The CDR3 DNA sequence: TGTGCCAGCAGCGCCTCCCATACTAATCTAGCGGGGGTCGACAATGAGCAGTTCTTC.

This rearrangement joins TRBV28 to TRBJ2-7, with a tentative D call TRBD2 (6 bases). The CDR3 contains 16 residues. CDR1 and CDR2 from the germline V gene are MDHEN and SYDVKM. Trimming took off 4 bases at V and 0 bases at J, with 16 bases between the two ends. In DNA, the CDR3 is TGTGCCAGCAGTTCACCTGGGGGGAAACTCTCCTACGAGCAGTACTTC. Translation: CASSSPGGKLSYEQYF.

The chain joins TRBV28 to TRBJ1-4; 7 positions agree with TRBD1. Germline CDR1 is MDHEN and CDR2 is SYDVKM. The CDR3 loop spans 15 amino acids. J gave up 0 bases and V 3 bases, and 1 base lay outside the gene matches. CDR3 amino acids: CASSFGQATNEKLFF. CDR3 DNA: TGTGCCAGCAGTTTCGGACAGGCAACTAATGAAAAACTGTTTTTT.

The rearrangement links TRBV18 to TRBJ1-2; D gene ambiguous. V shed 2 bases and J shed 5 bases, with 6 bases lying between them. The CDR3 has 12 residues. Germline values: CDR1 KGHSH, CDR2 LQKENI. DNA of the CDR3: TGTGCCAGCTCACCAGGGCAGTATGGCTACACCTTC. Amino acids: CASSPGQYGYTF.

The genes are TRBV6-5 and TRBJ1-4, with a possible D match to TRBD1 (6 bases). V was cut by 4 bases and J by 5 bases, with 17 bases left in between. The V gene's germline CDR1 is MNHEY and CDR2 SVGAGI. CDR3 size: 16 residues. CDR3 coding DNA: TGTGCCAGCAGTTCTTCCGGGACAAGGGGAAATGAAAAACTGTTTTTT. Translated, it gives CASSSSGTRGNEKLFF.

For this clone: This same CDR3 is encoded by further DNA sequences in the sample. The gene calls are TRBV7-2 and TRBJ2-3, with D possibly being TRBD1 (6 bases). This CDR3 is 15 amino acids long. V lost 3 bases and J lost 0, with 10 bases in between. Germline lookup yields CDR1 SGHTA and CDR2 FQGNSA. CDR3 region: CASSFRGASTDTQYF. The CDR3 DNA follows: TGTGCCAGCAGCTTCAGGGGCGCTAGCACAGATACGCAGTATTTT.

V usage is TRBV9 and J usage is TRBJ2-1, with 11 bases that match TRBD2. CDR1 and CDR2 (germline): SGDLS, YYNGEE. With V trimmed by 2 bases and J by 5 bases, 3 bases remained unmatched. The CDR3 covers 15 residues. DNA of the CDR3: TGTGCCAGCAGCGTCCTAGCGGGGGGCCACAATGAGCAGTTCTTC. This encodes CASSVLAGGHNEQFF.

This clone was recorded only once. The chain couples TRBV9 to TRBJ2-7; D is ambiguous. Trimming left V 0 bases short and J 7 bases short, with 14 bases between. Germline assignment: CDR1 SGDLS and CDR2 YYNGEE. This CDR3 has 14 amino acids. This CDR3 is CASSVAQYPWEQYF. CDR3 in DNA: TGTGCCAGCAGCGTAGCGCAGTATCCATGGGAGCAGTACTTC.

Notes on this clone: The junction departs from germline at one end; a sequencing error may be responsible. The chain combines TRBV4-2 with TRBJ2-6; TRBD1 is a possible D gene (5 bases). Germline loops: CDR1 LGHNA, CDR2 YNFKEQ. This CDR3 is 14 amino acids long. The CDR3 coding sequence is TGTGCCAGCAGCCCGGAATCTGGGGCCAGCGTCCTGACTTTC. This encodes CASSPESGASVLTF.

J is TRBJ1-1 and V is TRBV13; 7 positions agree with TRBD1. CDR3 length equals 13 residues. The germline gives CDR1 PRHDT, CDR2 FYEKMQ (reference sequence). V was pared by 5 bases and J by 10 bases, with 10 bases of the junction left unmatched. The CDR3 nucleotides are TGTGCCAGCAGCCCCCCCAGGGGGTCCGGAGCTTTCTTT. Protein: CASSPPRGSGAFF.

The chain is built from TRBV7-9 and TRBJ1-2, with 10 positions matching TRBD1. The CDR3 consists of 13 residues. Germline V lookup: CDR1 SEHNR, CDR2 FQNEAQ (reference sequence). The ends lost 8 bases at V and 4 bases at J; junction bases unmatched: 4. The CDR3 DNA follows: TGTGCCAGCCGACAGGGGGCTGGCTATGGCTACACCTTC. Translation: CASRQGAGYGYTF.

As concerns this clone: One end of the junction varies from germline; a read error may be responsible. The chain joins TRBV6-1 to TRBJ2-6; maybe TRBD1 (6 bases). The CDR3 runs to 16 residues. Germline values: CDR1 MNHNS, CDR2 SASEGT. CDR3 nucleotides: TGTGCCAGCAGTGAGCAACAGGGCTTTGGGGCCAGCGTCCTGACTTTC. Protein product: CASSEQQGFGASVLTF.